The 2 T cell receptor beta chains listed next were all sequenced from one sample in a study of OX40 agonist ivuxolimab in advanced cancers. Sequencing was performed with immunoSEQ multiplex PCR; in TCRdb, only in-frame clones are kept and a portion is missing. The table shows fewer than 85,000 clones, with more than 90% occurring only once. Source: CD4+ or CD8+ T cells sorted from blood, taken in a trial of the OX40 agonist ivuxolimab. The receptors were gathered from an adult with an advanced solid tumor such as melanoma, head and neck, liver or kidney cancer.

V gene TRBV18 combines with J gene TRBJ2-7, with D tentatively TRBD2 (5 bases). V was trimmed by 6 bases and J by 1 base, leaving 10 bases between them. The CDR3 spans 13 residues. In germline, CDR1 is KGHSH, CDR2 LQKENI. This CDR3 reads CASSPGGSYEQYF. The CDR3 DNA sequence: TGTGCCAGCTCCCCCGGCGGGTCCTACGAGCAGTACTTC.

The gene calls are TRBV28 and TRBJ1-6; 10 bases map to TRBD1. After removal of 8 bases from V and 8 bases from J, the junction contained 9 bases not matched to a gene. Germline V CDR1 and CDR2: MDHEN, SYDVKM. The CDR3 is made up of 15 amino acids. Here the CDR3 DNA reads TGTGCCAGCCTGAGCAGGGGACAGGGGTATTCACCCCTCCACTTT. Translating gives CASLSRGQGYSPLHF.